The entry that follows covers one TCR beta chain sequence. The entry originates in a study of blood T cell repertoires in COVID-19. At the level of the study: The United States, Italy and Spain were the sources of the acute and convalescent COVID-19 samples. PBMCs, B-cell-depleted T cells, or T cells provided the cDNA or gDNA that made up the material.

Seattle researchers signed up patients amid active infection and tracked them longitudinally. Per the germline V gene, CDR1 is LGHNT and CDR2 is FRNRAP. The CDR3 consists of 17 residues. J lost 0 bases, V lost 0 bases, and 6 bases had no gene match. Per the original methods: Reference gene primer amplification gave nucleated cell count estimates. The method was immunoSEQ multiplex PCR; TCRdb's version includes in-frame clones alone and lacks a portion of them. From that table come the V and J calls and clone size; the DNA was used to work out D and trimming. The profile covers about 150,000 clones, with approximately 85% appearing a single time and 0.55% to 0.75% taken by the ten largest.

The sample taken for sequencing was peripheral blood. V gene TRBV12-5 combines with J gene TRBJ1-1; 8 bases are a match to TRBD1. The TCR comes from a man in his 60s with COVID-19, enrolled during active disease. As DNA, the CDR3 is TGTGCTAGTGGTTTGGTACAAGGACAGGGAGTGAACACTGAAGCTTTCTTT. Protein: CASGLVQGQGVNTEAFF.